Listed below are T cell receptor beta chains from one sample, sequenced in a study of blood T cell repertoires in COVID-19. Generated by immunoSEQ multiplex PCR, the TCRdb table keeps only in-frame clones and is missing some. This sample has about 120,000 clones, with about 75% found just once. The material sequenced was peripheral blood. Receptors originate from a woman over 75 with active or convalescent COVID-19. CDR3s include the opening cysteine and the closing phenylalanine or tryptophan. D genes are given only for firm matches. Clone size appears in some rows only: once, few, many, or a class for an expanded clone.

>NA|NA|TRBJ2-1|TRBV4-2
CASSSSGWDEQFF
TGTGCCAGCAGCTCCTCGGGATGGGATGAGCAGTTCTTC
>NA|NA|TRBJ2-1|TRBV24-1
CATSDPPGQGGSYNEQFF
TGTGCCACCAGTGATCCCCCTGGGCAGGGTGGGTCCTACAATGAGCAGTTCTTC
>NA|NA|TRBJ2-7|TRBV10-2
CASGVGGGSYEQYF
TGCGCCAGCGGCGTTGGAGGAGGTTCCTACGAGCAGTACTTC
>NA|TRBD1|TRBJ2-2|TRBV9
CASSGRRDRANTGERFF
TGTGCCAGCAGCGGTCGTAGGGACAGGGCGAACACCGGGGAGCGGTTTTTT
>NA|TRBD1|TRBJ2-1|TRBV19
CASSIRTGGSSYNEQFF
TGTGCCAGTAGTATAAGAACAGGGGGTAGCTCCTACAATGAGCAGTTCTTC
>NA|NA|TRBJ1-2|TRBV4-1
CASSQDQQAMYGYTF
TGCGCCAGCAGCCAAGATCAACAGGCGATGTATGGCTACACCTTC
>NA|NA|TRBJ2-1|TRBV6-4
CASSDGLNEQFF
TGTGCCAGCAGTGACGGGCTTAATGAGCAGTTCTTC
>NA|NA|TRBJ2-7|TRBV16
CASETPGTHIYEQYF
TGTGCCAGCGAGACCCCCGGGACACATATCTACGAGCAGTACTTC
>NA|NA|TRBJ2-3|TRBV10-3
CAISEFPRDISTDTQYF
TGTGCCATCAGTGAGTTCCCCCGGGACATAAGCACAGATACGCAGTATTTT
>once|TRBD2|TRBJ2-3|TRBV3-1/TRBV3-2
CASSRSGGTQYF
TGTGCCAGCAGCCGGAGCGGGGGTACGCAGTATTTT
>NA|NA|TRBJ2-2|TRBV5-1
CASSLVRVGTGELFF
TGCGCCAGCAGCTTGGTGCGGGTGGGCACCGGGGAGCTGTTTTTT
>few|TRBD1|TRBJ2-1|TRBV19
CASTSGTGSYNEQFF
TGTGCCAGTACCTCCGGGACAGGGTCCTACAATGAGCAGTTCTTC
>many|TRBD1|TRBJ2-7|TRBV6-5
CASRRDRSSYEQYF
TGTGCCAGCAGGCGGGACAGGAGCTCCTACGAGCAGTACTTC
>NA|TRBD2|TRBJ2-1|TRBV5-1
CASSSLAGGYNEQFF
TGCGCCAGCAGCTCACTAGCGGGAGGCTACAATGAGCAGTTCTTC
>NA|TRBD1|TRBJ2-7|TRBV28
CASSGTVTYEQYF
TGTGCCAGCAGTGGGACAGTAACATACGAGCAGTACTTC
>NA|NA|TRBJ2-2|TRBV3-1/TRBV3-2
CASSQVARIGAGELFF
TGTGCCAGCAGCCAAGTCGCAAGGATAGGGGCCGGGGAGCTGTTTTTT
>NA|NA|TRBJ1-3|TRBV10-3
CAISESSGGGNTIYF
TGTGCCATCAGTGAGTCATCGGGTGGTGGAAACACCATATATTTT
>NA|NA|TRBJ1-2|TRBV28
CASSYRQFWGSSYTF
TGTGCCAGCAGCTACAGACAGTTTTGGGGCAGTAGCTACACCTTC
>NA|TRBD1|TRBJ1-2|TRBV28
CASSRTGFRDGYTF
TGTGCCAGCAGCCGGACAGGATTTAGGGATGGCTACACCTTC
>NA|NA|TRBJ2-1|TRBV24-1
CATSDPRGGRYNEQFF
TGTGCCACCAGTGATCCCAGGGGTGGTAGGTACAATGAGCAGTTCTTC
>few|TRBD1|TRBJ2-2|TRBV11-1
CASSLGQGPTGELFF
TGTGCCAGCAGCTTAGGACAGGGGCCCACCGGGGAGCTGTTTTTT
>NA|TRBD1|TRBJ1-1|TRBV28
CASSLPRTGSTEAFF
TGTGCCAGCAGCCTACCGCGGACAGGCAGCACTGAAGCTTTCTTT
>many|TRBD1|TRBJ1-1|TRBV18
CASSPSSLGQGFEAFF
TGTGCCAGCTCACCGAGTTCCCTTGGACAGGGGTTTGAAGCTTTCTTT